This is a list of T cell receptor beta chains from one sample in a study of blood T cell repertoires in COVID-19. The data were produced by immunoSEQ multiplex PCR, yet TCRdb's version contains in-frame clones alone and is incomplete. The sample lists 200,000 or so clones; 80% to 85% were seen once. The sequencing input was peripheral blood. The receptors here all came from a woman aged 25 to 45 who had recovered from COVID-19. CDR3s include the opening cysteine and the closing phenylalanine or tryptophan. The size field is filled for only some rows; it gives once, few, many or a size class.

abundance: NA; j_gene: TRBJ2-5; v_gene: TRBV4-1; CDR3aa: CASSQVEGEETQYF
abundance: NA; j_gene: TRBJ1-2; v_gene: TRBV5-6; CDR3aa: CASSPGTENYGYTF
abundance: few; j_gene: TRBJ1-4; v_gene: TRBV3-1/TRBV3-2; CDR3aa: CASSQAHRDEKLFF
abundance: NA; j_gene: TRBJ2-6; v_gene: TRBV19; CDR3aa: CASSRTSGAYSGANVLTF
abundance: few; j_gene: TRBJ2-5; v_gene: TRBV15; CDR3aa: CATSGRDRGEETQYF
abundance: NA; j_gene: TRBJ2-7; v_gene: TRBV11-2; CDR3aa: CASSPGQSYEQYF
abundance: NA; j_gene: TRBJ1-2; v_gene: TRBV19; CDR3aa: CASSNTPGQGDGYTF
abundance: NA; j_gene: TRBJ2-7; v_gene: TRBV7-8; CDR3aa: CASSLMAPSSYEQYF
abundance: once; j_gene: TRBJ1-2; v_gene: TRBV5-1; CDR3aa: CASSIDPKTGIYTF
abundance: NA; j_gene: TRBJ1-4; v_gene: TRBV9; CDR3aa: CASSVAGGQGYEKLFF
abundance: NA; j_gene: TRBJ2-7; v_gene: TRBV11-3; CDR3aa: CASTTALAGAGTHEQYF
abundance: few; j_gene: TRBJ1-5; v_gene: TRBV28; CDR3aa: CATRGANQPQHF
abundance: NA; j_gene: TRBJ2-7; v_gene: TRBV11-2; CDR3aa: CASSGQEVGEQYF
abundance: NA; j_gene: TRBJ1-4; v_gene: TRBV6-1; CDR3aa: CASSETTGGGEKLFF
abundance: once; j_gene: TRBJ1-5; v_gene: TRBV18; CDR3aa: CASSPSTGVGNQPQHF
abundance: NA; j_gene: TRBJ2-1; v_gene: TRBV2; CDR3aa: CASSEAQEGEQFF
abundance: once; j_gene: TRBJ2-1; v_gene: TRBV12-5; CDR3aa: CASGLDPSTSGVYNEQFF
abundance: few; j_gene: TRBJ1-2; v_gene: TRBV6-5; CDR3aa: CASTLNRDEGYTF
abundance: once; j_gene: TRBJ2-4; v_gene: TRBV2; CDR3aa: CASRRTGGLAKNIQYF
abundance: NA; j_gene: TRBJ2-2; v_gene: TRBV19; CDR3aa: CASTRDWEGTGELFF
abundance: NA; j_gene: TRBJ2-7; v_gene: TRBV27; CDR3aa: CASSPTRSDRANEQYF
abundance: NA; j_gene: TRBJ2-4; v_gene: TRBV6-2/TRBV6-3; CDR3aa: CASSYSTDSQNIQYF
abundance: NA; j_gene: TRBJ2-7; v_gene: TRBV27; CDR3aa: CASHPPGRAFEQYF
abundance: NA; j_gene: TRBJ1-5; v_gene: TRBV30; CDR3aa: CALEGAGNQPQHF
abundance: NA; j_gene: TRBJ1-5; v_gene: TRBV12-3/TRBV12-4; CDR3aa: CASQLANQPQHF
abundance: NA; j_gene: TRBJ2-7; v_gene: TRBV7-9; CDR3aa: CASSSLAGYEQYF
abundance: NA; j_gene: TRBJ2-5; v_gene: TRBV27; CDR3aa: CASRKLGGETQYF
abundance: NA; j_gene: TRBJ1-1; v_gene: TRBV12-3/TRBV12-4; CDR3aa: CASSLSGGEAFF
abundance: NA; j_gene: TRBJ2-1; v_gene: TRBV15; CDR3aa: CATSRVAQHNEQFF
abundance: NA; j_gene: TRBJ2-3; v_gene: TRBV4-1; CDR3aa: CASSRILSRDSYSDTQYF
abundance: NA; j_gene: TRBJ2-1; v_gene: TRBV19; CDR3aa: CASSTTSGSDEQFF
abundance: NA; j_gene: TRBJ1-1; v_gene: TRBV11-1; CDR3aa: CASSLGQGETEAFF
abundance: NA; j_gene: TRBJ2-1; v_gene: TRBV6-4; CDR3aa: CASSDSQGQGNEQFF
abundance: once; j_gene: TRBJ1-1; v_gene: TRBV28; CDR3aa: CASSLLRRRYTEAFF
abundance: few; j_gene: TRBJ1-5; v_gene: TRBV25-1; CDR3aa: CASSSLGARQPQHF
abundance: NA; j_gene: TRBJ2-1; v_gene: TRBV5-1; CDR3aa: CASSSVAGVNEQFF
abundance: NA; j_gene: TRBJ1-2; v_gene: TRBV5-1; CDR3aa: CASSTRGQGVYGYTF
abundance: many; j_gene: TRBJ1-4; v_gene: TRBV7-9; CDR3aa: CASSLGFGVTNEKLFF
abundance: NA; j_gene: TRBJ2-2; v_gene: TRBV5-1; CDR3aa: CASSLTSGNTGELFF
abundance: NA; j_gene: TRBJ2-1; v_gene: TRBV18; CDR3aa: CASSGQGDNEQFF
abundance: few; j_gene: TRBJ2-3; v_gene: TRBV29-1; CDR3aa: CSVEKLTSGRKLPVDF
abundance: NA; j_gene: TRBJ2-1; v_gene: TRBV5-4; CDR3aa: CASSFGGVHNEQFF
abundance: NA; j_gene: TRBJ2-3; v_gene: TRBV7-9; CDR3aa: CASSSPGITQYF
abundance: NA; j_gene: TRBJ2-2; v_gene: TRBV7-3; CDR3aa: CASSLASNTGELFF
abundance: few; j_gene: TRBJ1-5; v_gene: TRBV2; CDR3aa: CASRVGQVLNQPQHF
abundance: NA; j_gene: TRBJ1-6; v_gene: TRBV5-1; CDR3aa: CASSPRDRGSYNSPLHF
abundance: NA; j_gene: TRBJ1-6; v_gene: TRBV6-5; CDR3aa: CASSYETGGVDSPLHF
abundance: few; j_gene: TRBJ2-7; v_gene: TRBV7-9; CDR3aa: CASSLPWETQYF
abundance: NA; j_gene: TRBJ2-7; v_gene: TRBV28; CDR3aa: CASSRTGSYEQYF
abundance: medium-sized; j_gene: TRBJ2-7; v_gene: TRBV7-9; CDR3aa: CASSSLTSGSGEQYF
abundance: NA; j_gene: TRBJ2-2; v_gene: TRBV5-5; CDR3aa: CASSLERFTGELFF
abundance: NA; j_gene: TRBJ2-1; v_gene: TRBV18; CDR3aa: CASASGVSRGEQFF
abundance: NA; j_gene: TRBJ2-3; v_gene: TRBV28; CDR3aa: CASTSVSTDTQYF
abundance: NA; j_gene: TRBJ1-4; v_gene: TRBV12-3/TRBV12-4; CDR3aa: CARQGDPNEKLFF
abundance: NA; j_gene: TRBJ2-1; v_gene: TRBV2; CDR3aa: CASGTYDNEQFF